The T cell receptor (beta chain) under discussion was sequenced for a study of T-cell memory formation after mild COVID-19. Whole-study context: The two donors had largely donor-specific TCR clusters.

With constant-segment primers, 5'RACE yielded cDNA libraries of TCR alpha and TCR beta that carried sample barcodes and UMIs. TCRdb called the 5' RACE reads again in MiXCR, with one record for every CDR3 protein. Of approximately 410,000 distinct CDR3 sequences in the sample, about 22% were seen once. The material sequenced was PBMCs or a T cell subset sorted from them (not recorded which). This TCR was recovered from an adult woman who had mild COVID-19 (a few samples of this study predate the infection). Cell type and time point are not known.

The CDR3 DNA reads TGTGCCTGGACTCTGGGGTCAGCCCCGCAAGAGACCCAGTACTTC. Encoded protein: CAWTLGSAPQETQYF. The genes are TRBV30 and TRBJ2-5; D unclear. This CDR3 is built from 15 residues. Deletions cut 4 bases from V and 2 bases from J, with 17 bases between. Looked up from germline, CDR1 is GTSNPN and CDR2 is SVGIG (reference sequence).